A selection of T cell receptor beta chains follows, all from one sample in a study of OX40 agonist ivuxolimab in advanced cancers. Produced via immunoSEQ multiplex PCR; TCRdb's table is partial and in-frame only. The table lists tens of thousands of clones, nearly 85% of them singletons. The sequenced sample was CD4+ or CD8+ T cells sorted from blood, obtained in a trial of the OX40 agonist ivuxolimab. The source is an adult with an advanced solid tumor such as melanoma, head and neck, liver or kidney cancer. The CDR3 runs from the conserved cysteine through the conserved F or W. The D gene is left open where the match is weak. Only part of the rows carry a size: once, few, many, or a class if the clone is expanded.

TRBJ2-7 NA TRBD1 TRBV2 CASRRGQSYEQYF TGTGCCAGCAGAAGGGGACAGTCCTACGAGCAGTACTTC
TRBJ2-7 NA NA TRBV5-5 CASSLSGLREQYF TGTGCCAGCAGCTTGTCAGGGTTGCGCGAGCAGTACTTC
TRBJ2-1 NA NA TRBV6-5 CASSTSSYNEQFF TGTGCCAGCAGCACCAGCTCCTACAATGAGCAGTTCTTC
TRBJ2-3 NA NA TRBV2 CASSPGPDTQYF TGTGCCAGCAGCCCGGGACCAGATACGCAGTATTTT
TRBJ2-2 NA NA TRBV5-1 CASSLARQENTGELFF TGCGCCAGCAGCTTGGCCCGACAGGAAAACACCGGGGAGCTGTTTTTT
TRBJ2-3 NA NA TRBV2 CASMWPTDTQYF TGTGCCAGCATGTGGCCCACAGATACGCAGTATTTT
TRBJ1-5 NA NA TRBV30 CAWSLGTSNQPQHF TGTGCCTGGAGCCTGGGGACCTCCAATCAGCCCCAGCATTTT
TRBJ2-7 NA NA TRBV7-9 CASSTQGVTYEQYF TGTGCCAGCAGCACCCAGGGTGTCACCTACGAGCAGTACTTC
TRBJ1-2 few TRBD1 TRBV2 CASSGEGQAGGYTF TGTGCCAGCAGTGGTGAGGGACAGGCTGGTGGCTACACCTTC
TRBJ2-1 NA TRBD2 TRBV6-6 CASRLAGGLNEQFF TGTGCCAGCAGACTCGCGGGGGGCTTGAATGAGCAGTTCTTC
TRBJ2-2 NA TRBD2 TRBV5-1 CASSLTSGGANTGELFF TGCGCCAGCAGCCTGACTAGCGGGGGAGCGAACACCGGGGAGCTGTTTTTT
TRBJ2-7 NA TRBD2 TRBV27 CASRRTSGHSYEQYF TGTGCCAGCAGGCGGACTAGCGGGCATTCCTACGAGCAGTACTTC
TRBJ1-6 NA NA TRBV7-8 CASSLEGSPLHF TGTGCCAGCAGCTTGGAGGGTTCACCCCTCCACTTT
TRBJ1-2 NA TRBD1 TRBV10-2 CASRDRPPYGYTF TGCGCCAGCCGGGACAGGCCGCCCTATGGCTACACCTTC
TRBJ2-3 few TRBD1 TRBV10-3 CAISESTWDSDTDTQYF TGTGCCATCAGTGAGTCCACTTGGGACAGCGACACAGATACGCAGTATTTT
TRBJ1-5 NA NA TRBV2 CASSPHRNSNQPQHF TGTGCCAGCAGTCCCCATAGGAATAGCAATCAGCCCCAGCATTTT
TRBJ1-4 NA NA TRBV7-8 CASSSENEKLFF TGTGCCAGCAGCTCCGAGAATGAAAAACTGTTTTTT
TRBJ2-2 NA NA TRBV18 CASSPQGRSPNTGELFF TGTGCCAGCTCACCACAGGGGCGTTCTCCGAACACCGGGGAGCTGTTTTTT
TRBJ1-2 NA TRBD1 TRBV10-3 CAISGDRGYGYTF TGTGCCATCAGTGGGGACAGGGGCTATGGCTACACCTTC
TRBJ2-1 NA NA TRBV28 CASSLIPRLGHNEQFF TGTGCCAGCAGTTTAATTCCGAGACTCGGGCACAATGAGCAGTTCTTC
TRBJ2-7 NA NA TRBV7-9 CASSTRDGTYEQYF TGTGCCAGCAGCACGCGGGACGGGACCTACGAGCAGTACTTC
TRBJ1-3 NA NA TRBV18 CASSPTRGNTIYF TGTGCCAGCTCACCAACTAGAGGAAACACCATATATTTT
TRBJ2-1 NA TRBD2 TRBV30 CAWSVGLAGANEQFF TGTGCCTGGAGTGTAGGGCTAGCGGGTGCCAATGAGCAGTTCTTC
TRBJ2-3 NA TRBD2 TRBV7-8 CASSLRGADTQYF TGTGCCAGCAGCTTACGGGGGGCAGATACGCAGTATTTT
TRBJ2-7 few NA TRBV6-6 CASAGGPSYEQYF TGTGCCAGCGCTGGAGGACCCTCCTACGAGCAGTACTTC
TRBJ2-5 NA NA TRBV9 CASSVGTPGLQYF TGTGCCAGCAGCGTTGGGACGCCAGGACTACAGTACTTC
TRBJ1-1 many TRBD1 TRBV9 CASSVITGGTEAFF TGTGCCAGCAGCGTAATTACAGGGGGCACTGAAGCTTTCTTT
TRBJ2-1 few TRBD2 TRBV28 CASSLFPPPPPSGWDNEQFF TGTGCCAGCAGCCTATTCCCCCCACCCCCACCTAGCGGGTGGGACAATGAGCAGTTCTTC
TRBJ2-3 NA TRBD2 TRBV28 CASSAPLAGVESDTQYF TGTGCCAGCAGTGCCCCCCTAGCGGGAGTTGAGTCAGATACGCAGTATTTT
TRBJ2-7 NA TRBD1 TRBV16 CASSPRDRVPYEQYF TGTGCCAGCAGCCCCCGGGACAGGGTTCCCTACGAGCAGTACTTC
TRBJ2-5 NA NA TRBV5-1 CASSLAGRETQYF TGCGCCAGCAGCTTGGCGGGGCGGGAGACCCAGTACTTC
TRBJ2-3 NA TRBD2 TRBV2 CASRWRGGRDTQYF TGTGCCAGCAGATGGCGGGGGGGCCGAGATACGCAGTATTTT
TRBJ1-5 NA NA TRBV28 CASSPSTRGGNQPQHF TGTGCCAGCAGTCCCTCTACCCGAGGGGGCAATCAGCCCCAGCATTTT
TRBJ2-5 once NA TRBV7-9 CASSLSGAGETQYF TGTGCCAGCAGCTTATCAGGGGCCGGGGAGACCCAGTACTTC
TRBJ1-4 once NA TRBV9 CASSEDHQGEKLFF TGTGCCAGCAGCGAAGATCACCAGGGAGAAAAACTGTTTTTT
TRBJ2-2 NA NA TRBV7-9 CASSLRVAGELFF TGTGCCAGCAGCTTAAGGGTGGCCGGGGAGCTGTTTTTT
TRBJ2-7 NA TRBD1 TRBV11-3 CASRTQGPSYEQYF TGTGCCAGCAGAACACAGGGGCCCTCCTACGAGCAGTACTTC
TRBJ1-2 NA NA TRBV28 CASSLGGRYYGYTF TGTGCCAGCAGTTTAGGGGGGAGGTACTATGGCTACACCTTC
TRBJ2-3 NA NA TRBV2 CASSPTTSTDTQYF TGTGCCAGCAGCCCGACGACGAGCACAGATACGCAGTATTTT
TRBJ1-4 NA TRBD1 TRBV5-1 CASSLGQGEKLFF TGCGCCAGCAGCTTAGGACAGGGAGAAAAACTGTTTTTT
TRBJ1-1 NA NA TRBV7-2 CASSSRRANTEAFF TGTGCCAGCAGCTCCCGGAGAGCGAACACTGAAGCTTTCTTT
TRBJ2-2 NA NA TRBV7-6 CASSLRGSTNTGELFF TGTGCCAGCAGCTTACGGGGCAGTACTAACACCGGGGAGCTGTTTTTT
TRBJ2-5 NA NA TRBV6-1 CASSEAEGAGETQYF TGTGCCAGCAGTGAAGCGGAGGGGGCAGGAGAGACCCAGTACTTC
TRBJ2-7 few TRBD1 TRBV7-2 CASSLRTGSYEQYF TGTGCCAGCAGCCTCAGGACAGGGTCCTACGAGCAGTACTTC
TRBJ1-6 NA TRBD1 TRBV27 CASTPGTGHNSPLHF TGTGCCAGCACTCCCGGGACAGGACATAATTCACCCCTCCACTTT
TRBJ1-5 NA NA TRBV19 CASSDGTAAREPQHF TGTGCCAGTAGTGACGGGACCGCAGCGCGGGAGCCCCAGCATTTT
TRBJ2-7 once NA TRBV10-3 CAISADGWYRAYEQYF TGTGCCATCAGTGCCGATGGGTGGTATAGGGCCTACGAGCAGTACTTC
TRBJ1-2 NA NA TRBV7-8 CASSLEEGNYGYTF TGTGCCAGCAGCCTAGAAGAGGGAAATTACGGCTACACCTTC
TRBJ2-1 NA NA TRBV27 CASSGRGTDYNEQFF TGTGCCAGCAGTGGGAGGGGGACAGATTACAATGAGCAGTTCTTC
TRBJ1-2 NA NA TRBV9 CASTREGTHYGYTF TGTGCCAGCACTAGAGAGGGGACCCACTATGGCTACACCTTC
TRBJ2-7 NA TRBD2 TRBV9 CASSVGTLAGVDEQYF TGTGCCAGCAGCGTAGGTACTCTAGCGGGAGTCGACGAGCAGTACTTC
TRBJ1-3 NA NA TRBV2 CASSVGVTIYF TGTGCCAGCAGTGTGGGAGTCACCATATATTTT
TRBJ2-3 NA TRBD2 TRBV7-9 CASSSRRGGPDTQYF TGTGCCAGCAGCTCCCGCCGGGGGGGTCCAGATACGCAGTATTTT
TRBJ2-7 NA NA TRBV6-6 CASRRGASYEQYF TGTGCCAGCAGACGAGGGGCCTCCTACGAGCAGTACTTC
TRBJ2-3 NA TRBD2 TRBV4-2 CASSRELAGSTDTQYF TGTGCCAGCAGCCGGGAACTAGCGGGAAGCACAGATACGCAGTATTTT
TRBJ1-2 NA TRBD1 TRBV9 CASSVAVGTDNGYTF TGTGCCAGCAGCGTAGCGGTCGGGACAGACAATGGCTACACCTTC
TRBJ2-2 NA NA TRBV7-3 CASSLAGAHTGELFF TGTGCCAGCAGCTTAGCGGGGGCCCACACCGGGGAGCTGTTTTTT
TRBJ2-1 NA TRBD2 TRBV2 CASSSTSGSFNEQFF TGTGCCAGCAGTAGTACTAGCGGGAGCTTCAATGAGCAGTTCTTC
TRBJ1-1 NA TRBD1 TRBV16 CASSQSSGTGTEAFF TGTGCCAGCAGCCAATCTTCCGGGACAGGCACTGAAGCTTTCTTT